This T cell receptor beta chain was profiled in a study of blood T cell repertoires in COVID-19. Study at large: Acute and convalescent COVID-19 samples came from the United States, Italy and Spain. PBMCs, B-cell-depleted T cells, or T cells were the source of the cDNA or gDNA that made up the material.

This clone was found once. Authors' data handling: How many nucleated cells were present was estimated from reference gene primer amplification. Repertoires were generated with immunoSEQ multiplex PCR, while TCRdb's copy carries only in-frame clones and drops some. V and J calls and clone size are copied from that table; D and trimming were computed from the DNA. The sample includes 75,000 to 95,000 clones, about four fifths of them seen just once. The germline V gene encodes CDR1 GTSNPN and CDR2 SVGIG (reference sequence). This CDR3 has 14 amino acids. V was clipped by 2 bases and J by 1 base, with 9 bases between them.

Material for sequencing was peripheral blood. The sequence came from a man aged 55 to 69 with acute or convalescent COVID-19. The chain carries TRBV30 and TRBJ2-1, with D perhaps TRBD1 (6 bases). The CDR3 bases are TGTGCCTGGAGTCCGGACAGTTCCTACAATGAGCAGTTCTTC. It translates to CAWSPDSSYNEQFF.